This T cell receptor beta chain originates from a study of blood T cell repertoires in COVID-19 (dated by TCRdb to 2020 to 2021). The study in broad terms: The collaborator samples originated in the United States, Italy and Spain and spanned the acute and convalescent phases of COVID-19. Where available, HLA class I and class II types were obtained from metadata supplied by the sample provider rather than from assay-based typing. The repertoires were made available in a free public database intended to serve as a resource for research on the immune response to SARS-CoV-2. The samples were drawn from two sources: the first 160 participants of the ongoing ImmuneRACE study, and fewer than 1,500 subjects contributed by 6 global collaborators. The sample metadata nearly always contained a de-identified subject ID, COVID-19 status, age in years and sex. Deeply sampled blood TCRbeta repertoires from subjects exposed to, actively infected with, or recovered from COVID-19 were included in the dataset. The prospective study material was composed of cDNA or gDNA derived from T cells, B-cell-depleted T cells, or PBMCs. On the study overall, not on this receptor specifically: The amount of clinical and demographic metadata varied by source and participant and was provided uncurated.

About this clone itself: Its antigen remains unidentified. No base qualities exist here, and no much larger clone lies one base off it.

TCRbeta CDR3 regions were amplified from genomic DNA using the immunoSEQ Assay, a bias-controlled multiplex PCR. On the study's bioinformatics: Within the assay, amplification of reference gene primers was used to estimate how many nucleated cells each sample contained. Sequence reads were collapsed and filtered to measure the absolute abundance of every unique TCRbeta CDR3 rearrangement. For each sample, productive Simpson clonality was calculated by taking the square root of Simpson's diversity index across productive rearrangements. In TCRdb, the immuneACCESS table is reduced to in-frame sequences with V and J assigned. These tables do not hold every clone; where another copy was compared, an unresolved V gene accounts for under half, and the others remain unexplained. The DNA gave D and trimming, while V, J and clone size come from that table. For this sample the table gives fewer than 250,000 clones, of which around 90% were detected only once. The top ten clonotypes cover over 1.5% of the sample.

Each collaborating institution followed its own protocols to collect whole blood in K2EDTA tubes. For TCRbeta analysis, collaborators shipped samples in one of three forms: frozen whole blood, isolated PBMCs, or DNA extracted from either of those sample types. CDR1 is given as MNHNS and CDR2 as SASEGT, both from the germline V gene. Its CDR3 holds 16 amino acids, cysteine through phenylalanine. Only the CDR3 DNA stays, 48 bases, in frame from base 1. V and J lose 3 bases and 1 base, and a span of 10 bases separates them. The sequence joins TRBV6-1 to TRBJ1-6; perhaps TRBD1 is the D gene, with 5 bases matching. This TCR came from a man between 65 and 85 years old with acute or convalescent COVID-19. Sample: peripheral blood. CDR3 sequence: CASSEGRVSYNSPLHF. The nucleotide sequence reads TGTGCCAGCAGTGAGGGCAGGGTTTCCTATAATTCACCCCTCCACTTT.